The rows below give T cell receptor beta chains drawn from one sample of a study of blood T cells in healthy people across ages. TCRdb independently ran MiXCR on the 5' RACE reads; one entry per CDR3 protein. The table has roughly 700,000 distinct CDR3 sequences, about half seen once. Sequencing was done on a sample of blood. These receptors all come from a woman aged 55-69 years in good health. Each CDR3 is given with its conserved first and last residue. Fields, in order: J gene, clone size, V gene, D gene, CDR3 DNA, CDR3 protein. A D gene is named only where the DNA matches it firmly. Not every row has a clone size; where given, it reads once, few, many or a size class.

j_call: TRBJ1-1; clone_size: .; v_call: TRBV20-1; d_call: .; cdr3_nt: TGCAGTGCTAGCGGGATAGGGGGGAACACTGAAGCTTTCTTT; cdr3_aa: CSASGIGGNTEAFF
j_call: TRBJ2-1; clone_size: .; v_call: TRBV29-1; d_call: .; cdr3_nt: TGCAGCGCTGAACCCGGGAGTAACAATGAGCAGTTCTTC; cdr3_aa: CSAEPGSNNEQFF
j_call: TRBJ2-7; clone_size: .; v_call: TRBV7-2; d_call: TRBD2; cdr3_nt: TGTGCCAGCAGCCCGAGCGGGAACGAGCAGTACTTC; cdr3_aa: CASSPSGNEQYF
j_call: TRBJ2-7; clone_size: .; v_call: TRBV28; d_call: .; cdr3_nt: TGTGCCAGCAGTGGACGGCTACAGGGACGTTCCTACGAGCAGTACTTC; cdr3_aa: CASSGRLQGRSYEQYF
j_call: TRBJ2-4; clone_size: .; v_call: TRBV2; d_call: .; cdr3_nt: TGTGCCAGCAGTGAGGACACAGCGTCCAAAAACATTCAGTACTTC; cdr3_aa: CASSEDTASKNIQYF
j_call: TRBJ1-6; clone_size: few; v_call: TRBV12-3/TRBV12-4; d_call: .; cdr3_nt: TGTGCCAGCAGTTTAGGCAGAGATTCACCCCTCCACTTT; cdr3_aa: CASSLGRDSPLHF
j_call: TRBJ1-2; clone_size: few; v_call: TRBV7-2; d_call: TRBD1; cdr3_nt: TGTGCCAGCAGCCAACGACAGGGAAACTATGGCTACACCTTC; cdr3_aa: CASSQRQGNYGYTF
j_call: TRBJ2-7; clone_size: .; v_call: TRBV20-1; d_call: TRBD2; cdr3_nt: TGCAGTGCTAGAGCAGCGGGAGTTTCCTTATACGAGCAGTACTTC; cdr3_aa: CSARAAGVSLYEQYF
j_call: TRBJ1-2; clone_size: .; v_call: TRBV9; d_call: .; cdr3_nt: TGTGCCAGCAGCGCGATCGATGGCTACACCTTC; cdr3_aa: CASSAIDGYTF
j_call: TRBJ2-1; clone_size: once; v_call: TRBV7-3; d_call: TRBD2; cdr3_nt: TGTGCCGGCAGCTTAGGGACTAGCGGGAGAGTTGAGCAGTTCTTC; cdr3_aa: CAGSLGTSGRVEQFF
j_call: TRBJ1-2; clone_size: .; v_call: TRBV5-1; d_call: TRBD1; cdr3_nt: TGCGCCAGCAGTGTACAGGGGTCCTATGGCTACACCTTC; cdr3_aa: CASSVQGSYGYTF
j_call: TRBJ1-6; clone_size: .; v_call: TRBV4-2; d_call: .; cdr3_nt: TGTGCCAGCAGCCAAGAAGCCGGGCTGGGCAATTCACCCCTCCACTTT; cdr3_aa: CASSQEAGLGNSPLHF
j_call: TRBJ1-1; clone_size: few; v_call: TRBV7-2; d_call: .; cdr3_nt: TGTGCCAGCAGTCTTGGGGCCGAGAACACTGAAGCTTTCTTT; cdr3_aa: CASSLGAENTEAFF
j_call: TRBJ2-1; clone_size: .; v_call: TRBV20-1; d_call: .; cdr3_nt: TGCAGTGCTAGCAGTTACGTCGGCAATGAGCAGTTCTTC; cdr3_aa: CSASSYVGNEQFF
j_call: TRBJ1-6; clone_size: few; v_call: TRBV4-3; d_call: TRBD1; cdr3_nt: TGCGCCAGCAGCCAAGATCGGACAGGGTTCTCACCCCTCCACTTT; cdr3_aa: CASSQDRTGFSPLHF
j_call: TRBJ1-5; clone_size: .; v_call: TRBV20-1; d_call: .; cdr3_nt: TGCAGTGCGTCCAACTTCAGGGAACATCAGCCCCAGCATTTT; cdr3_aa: CSASNFREHQPQHF
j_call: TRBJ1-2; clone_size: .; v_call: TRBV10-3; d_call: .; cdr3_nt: TGTGCCATCAGTGAGTCAGGGGTTAACTATGGCTACACCTTC; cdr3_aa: CAISESGVNYGYTF
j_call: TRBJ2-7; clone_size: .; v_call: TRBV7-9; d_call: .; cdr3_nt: TGTGCCAGCAGCTTACCCGACGGACGGAGCTACGAGCAGTACTTC; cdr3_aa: CASSLPDGRSYEQYF
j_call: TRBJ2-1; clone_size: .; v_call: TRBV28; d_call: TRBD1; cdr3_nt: TGTGCCAGCAGTGGGGACAGCCTAGGGGACAATGAGCAGTTCTTC; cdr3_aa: CASSGDSLGDNEQFF
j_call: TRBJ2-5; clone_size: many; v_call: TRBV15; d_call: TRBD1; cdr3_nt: TGTGCCACCAGCAGATCCCAAAGGGACAGTCAAGAGACCCAGTACTTC; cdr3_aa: CATSRSQRDSQETQYF
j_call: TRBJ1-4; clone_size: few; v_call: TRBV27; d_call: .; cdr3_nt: TGTGCCAGCAGTTCACAGGGAGGGCGAAATGAAAAACTGTTTTTT; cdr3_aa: CASSSQGGRNEKLFF
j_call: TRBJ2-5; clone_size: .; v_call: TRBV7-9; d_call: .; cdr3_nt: TGTGCCAGCAGCTCAGCAGCAGGGGGGTTAAAGACCCAGTACTTC; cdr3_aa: CASSSAAGGLKTQYF
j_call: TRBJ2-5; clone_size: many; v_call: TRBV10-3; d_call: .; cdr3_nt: TGTGCCATCAGTGAGTCGAGGCAAGAGACCCAGTACTTC; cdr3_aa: CAISESRQETQYF
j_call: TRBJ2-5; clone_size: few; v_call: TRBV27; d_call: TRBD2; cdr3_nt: TGTGCCAGCAGTTTAGTGGGGACTAGCTATCTACAAGAGACCCAGTACTTC; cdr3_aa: CASSLVGTSYLQETQYF
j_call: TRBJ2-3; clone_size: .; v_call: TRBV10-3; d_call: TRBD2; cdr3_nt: TGTGCCATCAGTGAGACCGTAGCGGGAGGCACAGATACGCAGTATTTT; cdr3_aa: CAISETVAGGTDTQYF
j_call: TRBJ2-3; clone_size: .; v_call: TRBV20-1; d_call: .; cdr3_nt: TGCAGTGCTAGAGATCGCATAGGCGCAGATACGCAGTATTTT; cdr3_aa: CSARDRIGADTQYF
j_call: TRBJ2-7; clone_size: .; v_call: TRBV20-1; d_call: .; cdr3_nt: TGCAGTGCTAGAGATCCAGCGGGCGGTTACGAGCAGTACTTC; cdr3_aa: CSARDPAGGYEQYF
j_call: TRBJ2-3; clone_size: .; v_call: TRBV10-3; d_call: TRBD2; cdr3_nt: TGTGCCATCAGGACTAGCGGGAGGTGGGATACGCAGTATTTT; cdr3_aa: CAIRTSGRWDTQYF
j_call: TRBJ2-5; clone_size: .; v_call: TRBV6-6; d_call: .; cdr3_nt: TGTGCCAGCAGTGACTCGGGGTACGAGACCCAGTACTTC; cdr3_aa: CASSDSGYETQYF
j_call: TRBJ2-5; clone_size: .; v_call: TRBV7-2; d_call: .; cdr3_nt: TGTGCCAGCAGCAACCGACAGCGGCAAGAGACCCAGTACTTC; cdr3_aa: CASSNRQRQETQYF
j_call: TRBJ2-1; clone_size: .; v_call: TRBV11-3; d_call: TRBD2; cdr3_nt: TGTGCCAGCAGCTTAGGCCCTAGCGGGTTTTACAATGAGCAGTTCTTC; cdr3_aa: CASSLGPSGFYNEQFF
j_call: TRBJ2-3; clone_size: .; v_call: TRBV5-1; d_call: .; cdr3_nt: TGCGCCAGCAGCTTCCTCGCTTCCGCGGGGAGCACAGATACGCAGTATTTT; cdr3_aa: CASSFLASAGSTDTQYF
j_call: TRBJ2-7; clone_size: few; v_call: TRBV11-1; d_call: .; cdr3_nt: TGTGCCAGCAGCTTACGTGCTACATTAGGCTACGAGCAGTACTTC; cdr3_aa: CASSLRATLGYEQYF
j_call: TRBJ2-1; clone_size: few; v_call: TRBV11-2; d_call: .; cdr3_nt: TGTGCCAGCAGCTTAGGTCACCCTTACAATGAGCAGTTCTTC; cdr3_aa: CASSLGHPYNEQFF
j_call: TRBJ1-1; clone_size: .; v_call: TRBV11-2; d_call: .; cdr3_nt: TGTGCCAGCAGCGTAGGTACTTGGAGTGAAGCTTTCTTT; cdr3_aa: CASSVGTWSEAFF
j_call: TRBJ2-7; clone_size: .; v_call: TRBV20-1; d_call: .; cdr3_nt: TGCAGTGCTGACCGGGACACGGTGGGGGAGCAGTACTTC; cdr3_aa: CSADRDTVGEQYF
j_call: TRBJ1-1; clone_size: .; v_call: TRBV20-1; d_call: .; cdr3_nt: TGCAGTGCTAGAGGGGGGGGAGCGGGCACTGAAGCTTTCTTT; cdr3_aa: CSARGGGAGTEAFF
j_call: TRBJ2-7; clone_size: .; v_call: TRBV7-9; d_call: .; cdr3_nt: TGTGCCAGCAGCTTAGTCCCAGCTTCCTACGAGCAGTACTTC; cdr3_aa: CASSLVPASYEQYF
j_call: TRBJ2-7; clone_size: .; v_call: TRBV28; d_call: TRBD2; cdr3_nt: TGTGCCAGCAGTTCATCCGGGACTAGCGGATACGAGCAGTACTTC; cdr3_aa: CASSSSGTSGYEQYF
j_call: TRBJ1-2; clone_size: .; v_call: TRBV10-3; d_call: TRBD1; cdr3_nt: TGTGCCATCAGTGGGGGACAGGGGGCTGGCTATGGCTACACCTTC; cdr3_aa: CAISGGQGAGYGYTF
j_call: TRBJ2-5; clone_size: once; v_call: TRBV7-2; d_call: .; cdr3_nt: TGTGCCAGCAGCCCCATAGCGATCGAGACCCAGTACTTC; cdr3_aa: CASSPIAIETQYF
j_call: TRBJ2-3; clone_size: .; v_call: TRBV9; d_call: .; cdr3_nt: TGTGCCAGCAGCGTAGGGGGGGTACAGGGGACAGATACGCAGTATTTT; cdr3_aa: CASSVGGVQGTDTQYF
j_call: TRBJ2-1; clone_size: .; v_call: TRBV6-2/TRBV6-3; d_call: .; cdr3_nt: TGTGCCAGCAGTTACTCTCCCTCGAGGAATGAGCAGTTCTTC; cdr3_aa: CASSYSPSRNEQFF
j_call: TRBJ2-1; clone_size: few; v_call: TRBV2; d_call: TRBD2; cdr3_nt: TGTGCCAGCAGACGGGAGGGCCAAGGCAATGAGCAGTTCTTC; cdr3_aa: CASRREGQGNEQFF
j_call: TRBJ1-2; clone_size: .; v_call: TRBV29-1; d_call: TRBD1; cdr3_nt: TGCAGCGTTGATCTGACAGGGTTCTATGGCTACACCTTC; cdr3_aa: CSVDLTGFYGYTF
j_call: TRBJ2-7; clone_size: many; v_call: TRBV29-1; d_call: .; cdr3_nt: TGCAGCGTGGCAGACAGGGGAGGGTACGAGCAGTACTTC; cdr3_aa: CSVADRGGYEQYF